This TCR beta chain was sequenced in a study of immune aging and cytomegalovirus after organ transplant listed by TCRdb under 2021. General notes on the study: Three-drug immunosuppression with prednisone, tacrolimus, and mycophenolate was given to all transplant recipients.

Study-wide conclusions, independent of this receptor: A larger share of large clones was made up of TEMRA cells, and in the seven largest clones (roughly 2,000 cells) aged and TEMRA cells were gained while TCM cells were lost. Since the sequencing data did not include a CD57 measurement, a conservative gene-based definition of aging was used in its place. Aged-phenotype cells increased post-transplant regardless of clone size, earlier in large clones (days 200-264) than small clones, following viremia.

In light of the paper, this sample's time point label describes: five sample-tagged time points from pre-transplant (day -1) to day 368 post-transplant, pooled. PBMC were thawed and then stimulated for roughly twelve hours with a CMV IE-1 overlapping peptide library, with no transport inhibitors added. Thawed cells were rested overnight and then stimulated in R10 medium with CD28/CD49d costimulation. The IE-1 peptide library was made up of 15-amino-acid peptides, each overlapping by 11 amino acids. Each time point was barcoded with BD Single-Cell Multiplexing Kit Sample Tags, pooled, and stained with oligo-conjugated anti-CD45RA plus sorting antibodies. A BD FACSAria III was used to sort CMV-responsive CD8+CD137+ and CD4+CD154+ T cells at 4-way purity. Blood samples were drawn into EDTA vacutainers and processed by Ficoll gradient within 1-24 hours. Its CDR3 holds 10 amino acids, cysteine through phenylalanine. Just CDR3 DNA is preserved here, 30 bases in frame from base 1.

The library was generated by single-cell sequencing. TCRdb names Illumina NovaSeq 6000 as the instrument used. The BD Rhapsody Targeted mRNA and AbSeq Reagent Kit, in a microwell format, was used for cell capture and library preparation. The libraries included TCR, sample tags, AbSeq, and targeted mRNA from the Human T-Cell Expression Panel, along with custom TOX and TOX2 primers. Sequencing of the libraries was performed on an Illumina NovaSeq. Per the original workflow: The analysis covered about 10,000 cells in total, of which about 7,300 were CD8 T cells and about 4,500 were CD8 T cells with an identifiable TCR CDR3. Raw data were processed with the BD Rhapsody Targeted Analysis Pipeline with V(D)J processing on the Seven Bridges Genomics platform. Quality control, Sample Tag demultiplexing with Lex-BDSMK, clone identification with VDJ Explorer, and Seurat clustering were all done in SeqGeq 1.6.0. A clone was considered non-expanded if it made up <1% of CD8 T cells, and considered a clonal expansion if it made up >2.5% of the sample. Using fastp trimming at Q25 and MiXCR clonotype assembly, TCRdb reanalyzed the public sequencing data and kept in-frame beta chains. Each record represents a unique CDR3 protein, reported with the most common genes and DNA among its rows. The V and J calls and clone size are TCRdb's, not the authors'. The sample table holds approximately 22,000 distinct CDR3 sequences, of which more than 35% were seen once. 25% to 30% of the sample goes to the ten largest clones.

The sample holds a few counts of this clonotype. Its specific antigen is unknown. At one boundary the junction diverges from the germline segment, which might be a read error. The sequence derives from a female donor who had a heart transplant and CMV viremia. The sample was CMV peptide-activated CD4+ and CD8+ T cells sorted from blood, taken at five time points, pooled. The sample's cell subset or site label is to be understood as: sorted CD8+CD137+ and CD4+CD154+ T cells after about 12 h CMV IE-1 peptide stimulation. The chain links TRBV23-1 with TRBJ2-1; no D gene call is confident. TRBV23-1 carries the ORF label, with uncertain function. The nucleotide sequence is TGCGCCAGCTCCCACAATGAGCAGTTCTTC. Its amino acids are CASSHNEQFF.